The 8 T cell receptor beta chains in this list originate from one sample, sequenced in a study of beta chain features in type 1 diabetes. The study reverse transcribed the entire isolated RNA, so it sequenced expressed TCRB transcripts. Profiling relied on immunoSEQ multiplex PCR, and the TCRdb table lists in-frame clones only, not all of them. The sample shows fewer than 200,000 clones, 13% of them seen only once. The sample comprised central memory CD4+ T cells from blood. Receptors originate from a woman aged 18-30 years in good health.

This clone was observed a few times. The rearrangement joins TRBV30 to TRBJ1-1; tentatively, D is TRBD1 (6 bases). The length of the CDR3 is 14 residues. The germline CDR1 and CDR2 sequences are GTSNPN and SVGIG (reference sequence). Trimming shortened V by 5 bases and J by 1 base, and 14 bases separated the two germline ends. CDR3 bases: TGTGCCTGGGAATTCGGGGGGGCGAACACTGAAGCTTTCTTT. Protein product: CAWEFGGANTEAFF. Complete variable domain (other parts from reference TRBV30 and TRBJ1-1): SQTIHQWPATLVQPVGSPLSLECTVEGTSNPNLYWYRQAAGRGLQLLFYSVGIGQISSEVPQNLSASRPQDRQFILSSKKLLLSDSGFYLCAWEFGGANTEAFFGQGTRLTVV.

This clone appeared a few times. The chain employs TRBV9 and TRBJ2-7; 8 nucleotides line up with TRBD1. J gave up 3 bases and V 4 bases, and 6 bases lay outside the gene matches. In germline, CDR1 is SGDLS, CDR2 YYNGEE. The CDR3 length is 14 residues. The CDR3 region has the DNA TGTGCCAGCAGCCCCCGGACAGGGAACTACGAGCAGTACTTC. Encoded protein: CASSPRTGNYEQYF.

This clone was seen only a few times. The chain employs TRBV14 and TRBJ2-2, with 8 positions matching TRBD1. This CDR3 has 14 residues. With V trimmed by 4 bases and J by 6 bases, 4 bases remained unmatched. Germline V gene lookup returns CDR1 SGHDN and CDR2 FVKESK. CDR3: CASSLAGGAGELFF. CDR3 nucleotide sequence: TGTGCCAGCAGCCTGGCAGGGGGCGCCGGGGAGCTGTTTTTT.

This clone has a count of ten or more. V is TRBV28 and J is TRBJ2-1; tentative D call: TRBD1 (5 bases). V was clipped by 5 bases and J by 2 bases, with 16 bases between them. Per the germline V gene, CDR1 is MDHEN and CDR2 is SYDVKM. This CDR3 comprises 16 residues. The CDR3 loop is CASSPSGKGAYNEQFF. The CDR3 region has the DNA TGTGCCAGCAGTCCCTCAGGGAAAGGAGCCTACAATGAGCAGTTCTTC. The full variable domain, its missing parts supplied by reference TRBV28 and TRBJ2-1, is DVKVTQSSRYLVKRTGEKVFLECVQDMDHENMFWYRQDPGLGLRLIYFSYDVKMKEKGDIPEGYSVSREKKERFSLILESASTNQTSMYLCASSPSGKGAYNEQFFGPGTRLTVL.

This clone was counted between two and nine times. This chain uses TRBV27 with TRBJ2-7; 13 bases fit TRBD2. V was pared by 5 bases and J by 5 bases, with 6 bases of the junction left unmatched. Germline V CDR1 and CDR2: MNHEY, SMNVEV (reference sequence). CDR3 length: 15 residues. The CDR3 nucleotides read TGTGCCAGCAGTAAAAAAGGACTAGCGGGGGACGAGCAGTACTTC. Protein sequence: CASSKKGLAGDEQYF.

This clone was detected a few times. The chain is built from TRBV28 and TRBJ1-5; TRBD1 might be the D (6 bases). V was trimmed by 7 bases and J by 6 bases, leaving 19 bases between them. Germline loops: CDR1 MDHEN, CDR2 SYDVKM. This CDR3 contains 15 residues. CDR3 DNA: TGTGCCAGCACCTCAAACCGACAGGTTGTTCAGCCCCAGCATTTT. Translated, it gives CASTSNRQVVQPQHF.

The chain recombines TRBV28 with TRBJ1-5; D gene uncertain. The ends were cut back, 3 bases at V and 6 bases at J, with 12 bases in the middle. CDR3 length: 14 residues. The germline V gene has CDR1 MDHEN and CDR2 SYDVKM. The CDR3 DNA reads TGTGCCAGCAGTTTGGGCGGACTTGCTCAGCCCCAGCATTTT. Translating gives CASSLGGLAQPQHF.

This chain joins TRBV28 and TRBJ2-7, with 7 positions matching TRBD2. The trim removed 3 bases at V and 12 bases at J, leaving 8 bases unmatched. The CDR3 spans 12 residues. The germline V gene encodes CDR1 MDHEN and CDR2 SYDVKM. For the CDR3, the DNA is TGTGCCAGCAGTTTTCGACGACTAGCCTTGTACTTC. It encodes CASSFRRLALYF. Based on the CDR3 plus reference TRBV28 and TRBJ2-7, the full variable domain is DVKVTQSSRYLVKRTGEKVFLECVQDMDHENMFWYRQDPGLGLRLIYFSYDVKMKEKGDIPEGYSVSREKKERFSLILESASTNQTSMYLCASSFRRLALYFGPGTRLTVT.